A single sample gave rise to the 5 T cell receptor beta chains below, sequenced in a study of CD8 T cells in Susac syndrome. The authors reverse transcribed roughly 0.5 to 1 ug RNA with random hexamers. TCRdb passed the immunoSEQ multiplex PCR reads through MiXCR, listing each CDR3 protein once. This table has more than 90,000 distinct CDR3 sequences, roughly 93% appearing once. Sequences were obtained from CD4+ T cells from PBMCs. The receptors originated from a human donor with multiple sclerosis.

This rearrangement joins TRBV9 to TRBJ1-4; TRBD1 might be the D (5 bases). The CDR3 runs to 15 residues. Germline assignment: CDR1 SGDLS and CDR2 YYNGEE. The V end lost 2 bases, the J end lost 7 bases, and 15 bases lay between the germline ends. In DNA, the CDR3 is TGTGCCAGCAGCGTTGCGGGGGGGAAGTCTGAAAAACTGTTTTTT. Its translation: CASSVAGGKSEKLFF.

The rearrangement uses TRBV20-1 and TRBJ2-5, with 9 bases matching TRBD1. Per the germline V gene, CDR1 is DFQATT and CDR2 is SNEGSKA (reference sequence). The CDR3 has 13 amino acids. V was clipped by 6 bases and J by 4 bases; unmatched bases: 6. Written as DNA, the CDR3 is TGCAGTGCCCAAACAGGGGGCGCAGAGACCCAGTACTTC. This codes for CSAQTGGAETQYF.

The chain employs TRBV12-3 or TRBV12-4 and TRBJ1-5; the match to TRBD1 covers 11 bases. This CDR3 has 17 amino acids. The ends lost 3 bases at V and 7 bases at J; junction bases unmatched: 11. In DNA form, the CDR3 reads TGTGCCAGCAGTTTTGGGACCGGGACAGGGGGTCGGCAGCCCCAGCATTTT. It is translated as CASSFGTGTGGRQPQHF.

The V call is TRBV25-1, the J call TRBJ2-7; TRBD2 is a possible D gene (5 bases). Germline CDR1 reads MGHDK; CDR2 reads SYGVNS. The V end was cut by 3 bases, the J end by 7 bases, with 13 bases between. This CDR3 has 13 residues. The CDR3 DNA reads TGTGCCAGCAGTGATTCTGAGTGGAGGGAGCAGTACTTC. Amino acids: CASSDSEWREQYF.

This clonotype appeared once. The rearrangement uses TRBV3-1 and TRBJ1-2; no reliable D call. Germline values: CDR1 LGHDT, CDR2 YNNKEL (reference sequence). Trimming removed 1 base at V and 5 bases at J, with 8 bases between. The CDR3 extends over 13 amino acids. The CDR3 region is CASSQGGRYGYTF. CDR3 coding DNA: TGTGCCAGCAGCCAAGGGGGTCGGTATGGCTACACCTTC.